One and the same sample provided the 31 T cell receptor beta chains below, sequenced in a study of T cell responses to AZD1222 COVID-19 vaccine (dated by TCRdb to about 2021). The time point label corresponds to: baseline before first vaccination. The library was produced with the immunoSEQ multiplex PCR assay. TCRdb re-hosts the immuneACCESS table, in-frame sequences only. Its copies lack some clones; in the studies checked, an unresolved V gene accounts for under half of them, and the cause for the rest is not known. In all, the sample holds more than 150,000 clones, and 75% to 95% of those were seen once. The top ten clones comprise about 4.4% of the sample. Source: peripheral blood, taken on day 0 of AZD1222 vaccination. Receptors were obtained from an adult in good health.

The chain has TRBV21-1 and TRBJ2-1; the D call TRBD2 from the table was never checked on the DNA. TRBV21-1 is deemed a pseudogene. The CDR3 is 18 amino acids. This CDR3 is CASSIETSGPYSYNEQFF. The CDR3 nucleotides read TGTGCCAGCAGCATAGAGACTAGCGGGCCCTACTCCTACAATGAGCAGTTCTTC.

CDR3 sequence (DNA): TGTGCCAGAAGCACGGGACTAGCGGGAGCCCTCTCCTACGAGCAGTACTTC. It encodes CARSTGLAGALSYEQYF. The chain carries TRBV5-3 and TRBJ2-7; TRBD2 aligns across 14 bases. TRBV5-3 is identified as an open reading frame with a role that is uncertain. CDR3 length equals 17 residues. Unmatched junction bases numbered 6, after V lost 4 bases and J lost 0 bases.

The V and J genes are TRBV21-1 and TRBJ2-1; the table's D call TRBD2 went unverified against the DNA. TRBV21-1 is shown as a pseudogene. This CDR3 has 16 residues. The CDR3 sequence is CASSGPGLAGLNEQFF. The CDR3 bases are TGTGCCAGCAGCGGACCGGGACTAGCGGGGCTCAATGAGCAGTTCTTC.

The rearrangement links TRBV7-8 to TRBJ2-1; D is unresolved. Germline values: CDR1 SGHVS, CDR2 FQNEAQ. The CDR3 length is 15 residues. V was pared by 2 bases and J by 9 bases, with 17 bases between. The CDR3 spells CASSLSSDWYSEQFF. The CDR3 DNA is TGTGCCAGCAGCTTAAGCTCTGACTGGTACTCTGAGCAGTTCTTC.

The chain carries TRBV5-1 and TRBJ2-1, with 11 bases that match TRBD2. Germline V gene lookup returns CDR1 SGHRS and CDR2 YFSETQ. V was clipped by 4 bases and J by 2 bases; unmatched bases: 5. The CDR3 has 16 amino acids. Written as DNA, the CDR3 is TGCGCCAGCAGCGAGGGACTAGCGGTTACCTACAATGAGCAGTTCTTC. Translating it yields CASSEGLAVTYNEQFF.

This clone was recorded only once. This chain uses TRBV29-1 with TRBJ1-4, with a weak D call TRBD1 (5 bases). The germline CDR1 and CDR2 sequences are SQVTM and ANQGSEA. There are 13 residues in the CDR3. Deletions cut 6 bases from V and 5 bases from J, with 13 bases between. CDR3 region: CSVGTAPNEKLFF. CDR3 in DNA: TGCAGCGTGGGGACCGCCCCCAATGAAAAACTGTTTTTT. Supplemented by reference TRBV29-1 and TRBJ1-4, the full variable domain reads SAVISQKPSRDICQRGTSLTIQCQVDSQVTMMFWYRQQPGQSLTLIATANQGSEATYESGFVIDKFPISRPNLTFSTLTVSNMSPEDSSIYLCSVGTAPNEKLFFGSGTQLSVL.

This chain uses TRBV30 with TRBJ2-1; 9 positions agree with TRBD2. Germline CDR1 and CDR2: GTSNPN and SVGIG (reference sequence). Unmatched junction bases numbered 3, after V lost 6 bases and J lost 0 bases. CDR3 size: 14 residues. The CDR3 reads CACPTSGSYNEQFF. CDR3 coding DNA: TGTGCCTGCCCGACTAGCGGCTCCTACAATGAGCAGTTCTTC. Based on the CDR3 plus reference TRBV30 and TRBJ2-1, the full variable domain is SQTIHQWPATLVQPVGSPLSLECTVEGTSNPNLYWYRQAAGRGLQLLFYSVGIGQISSEVPQNLSASRPQDRQFILSSKKLLLSDSGFYLCACPTSGSYNEQFFGPGTRLTVL.

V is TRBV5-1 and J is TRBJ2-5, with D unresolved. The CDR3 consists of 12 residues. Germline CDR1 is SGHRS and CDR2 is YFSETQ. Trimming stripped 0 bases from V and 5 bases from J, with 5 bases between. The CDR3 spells CASSLEAETQYF. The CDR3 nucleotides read TGCGCCAGCAGCTTGGAGGCCGAGACCCAGTACTTC.

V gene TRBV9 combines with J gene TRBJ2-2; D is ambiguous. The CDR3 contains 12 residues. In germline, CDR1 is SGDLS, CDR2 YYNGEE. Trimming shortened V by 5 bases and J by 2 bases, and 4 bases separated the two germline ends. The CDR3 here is CASSANTGELFF. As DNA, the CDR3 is TGTGCCAGCAGTGCTAACACCGGGGAGCTGTTTTTT.

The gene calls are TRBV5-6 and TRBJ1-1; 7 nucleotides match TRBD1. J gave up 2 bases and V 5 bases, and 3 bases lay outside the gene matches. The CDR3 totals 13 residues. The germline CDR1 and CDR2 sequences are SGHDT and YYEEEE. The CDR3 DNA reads TGTGCCAGCAGTCGGGACAGTAACACTGAAGCTTTCTTT. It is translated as CASSRDSNTEAFF.

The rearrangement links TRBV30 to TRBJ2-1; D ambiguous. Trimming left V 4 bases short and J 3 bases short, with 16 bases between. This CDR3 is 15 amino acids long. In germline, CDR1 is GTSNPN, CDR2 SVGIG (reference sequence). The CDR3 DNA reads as TGTGCCTGGAACTCGGCAAATCTCGGCTACAATGAGCAGTTCTTC. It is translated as CAWNSANLGYNEQFF.

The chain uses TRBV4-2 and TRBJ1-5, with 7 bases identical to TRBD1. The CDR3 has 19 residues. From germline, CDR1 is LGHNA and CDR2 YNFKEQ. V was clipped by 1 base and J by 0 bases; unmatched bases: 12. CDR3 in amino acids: CASSQGPGTETYSNQPQHF. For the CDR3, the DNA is TGTGCCAGCAGCCAAGGTCCCGGGACAGAGACTTATAGCAATCAGCCCCAGCATTTT.

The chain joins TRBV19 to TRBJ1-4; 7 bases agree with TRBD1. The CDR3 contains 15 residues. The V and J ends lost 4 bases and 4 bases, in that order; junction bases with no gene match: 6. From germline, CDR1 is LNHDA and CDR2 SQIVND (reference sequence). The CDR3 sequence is CASSTRTGFNEKLFF. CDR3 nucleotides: TGTGCCAGTAGTACCCGGACAGGATTTAATGAAAAACTGTTTTTT.

DNA of the CDR3: TGTGCCAGCAGCCTCTCTACAGGGATTGAAGCTTTCTTT. Its protein product is CASSLSTGIEAFF. V is TRBV28 and J is TRBJ1-1; a possible D gene is TRBD1 (6 bases). The CDR3 has 13 residues. Germline V gene sequence: CDR1 MDHEN, CDR2 SYDVKM. The germline V and J ends were trimmed by 6 bases and 7 bases, with 15 bases remaining between them. The full variable domain, with the rest looked up from reference TRBV28 and TRBJ1-1, is DVKVTQSSRYLVKRTGEKVFLECVQDMDHENMFWYRQDPGLGLRLIYFSYDVKMKEKGDIPEGYSVSREKKERFSLILESASTNQTSMYLCASSLSTGIEAFFGQGTRLTVV.

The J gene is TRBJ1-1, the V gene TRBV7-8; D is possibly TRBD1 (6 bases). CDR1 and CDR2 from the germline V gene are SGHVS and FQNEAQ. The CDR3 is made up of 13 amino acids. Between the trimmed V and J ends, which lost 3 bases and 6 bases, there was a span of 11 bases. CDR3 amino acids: CASSLRQAPEAFF. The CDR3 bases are TGTGCCAGCAGCTTGAGACAGGCCCCTGAAGCTTTCTTT.

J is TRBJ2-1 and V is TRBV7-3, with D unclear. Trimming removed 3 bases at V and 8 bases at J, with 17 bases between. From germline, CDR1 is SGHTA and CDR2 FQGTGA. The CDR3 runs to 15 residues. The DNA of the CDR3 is TGTGCCAGCAGCTTTTATACCCGACAAGTCGATGAGCAGTTCTTC. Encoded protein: CASSFYTRQVDEQFF. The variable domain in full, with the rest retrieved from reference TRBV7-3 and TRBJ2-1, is GAGVSQTPSNKVTEKGKYVELRCDPISGHTALYWYRQSLGQGPEFLIYFQGTGAADDSGLPNDRFFAVRPEGSVSTLKIQRTERGDSAVYLCASSFYTRQVDEQFFGPGTRLTVL.

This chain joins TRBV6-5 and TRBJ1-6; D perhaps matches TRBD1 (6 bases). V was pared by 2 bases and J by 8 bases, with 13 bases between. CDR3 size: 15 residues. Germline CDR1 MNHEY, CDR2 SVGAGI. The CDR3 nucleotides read TGTGCCAGCAGTTACCAGGACAGACGGGATTCACCCCTCCACTTT. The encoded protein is CASSYQDRRDSPLHF.

CDR3 sequence (DNA): TGTGCCAGCACCCGATCGGCGGGGAACACTGAAGCTTTCTTT. Amino acid sequence: CASTRSAGNTEAFF. V gene TRBV7-2 combines with J gene TRBJ1-1; D unresolved. Trimming took 7 bases from V and 1 from J, leaving 13 bases between them. Germline lookup yields CDR1 SGHTA and CDR2 FQGNSA. This CDR3 contains 14 residues.

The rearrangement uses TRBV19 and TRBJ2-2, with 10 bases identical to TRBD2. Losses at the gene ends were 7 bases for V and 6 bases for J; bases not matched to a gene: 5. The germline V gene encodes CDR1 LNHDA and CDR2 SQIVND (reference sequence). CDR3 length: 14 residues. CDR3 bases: TGTGCCAGTAAACTAGCGGGATTTGCCGGGGAGCTGTTTTTT. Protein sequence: CASKLAGFAGELFF.

Here the CDR3 DNA reads TGTGCCAGCAGCCAAGATGAACCGCGGGCGAACACCGGGGAGCTGTTTTTT. Its protein product is CASSQDEPRANTGELFF. V and J are TRBV4-2 and TRBJ2-2; D is possibly TRBD2 (5 bases). CDR3 length: 17 residues. Germline V gene sequence: CDR1 LGHNA, CDR2 YNFKEQ. V shed 0 bases and J shed 0 bases, with 11 bases lying between them.

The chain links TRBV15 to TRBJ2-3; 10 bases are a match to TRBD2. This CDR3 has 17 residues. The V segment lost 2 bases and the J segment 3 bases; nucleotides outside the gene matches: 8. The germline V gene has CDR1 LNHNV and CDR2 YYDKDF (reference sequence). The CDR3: CATSRSGLADPTDTQYF. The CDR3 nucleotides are TGTGCCACCAGCAGATCCGGACTAGCGGATCCAACAGATACGCAGTATTTT. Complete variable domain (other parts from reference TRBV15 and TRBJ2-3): DAMVIQNPRYQVTQFGKPVTLSCSQTLNHNVMYWYQQKSSQAPKLLFHYYDKDFNNEADTPDNFQSRRPNTSFCFLDIRSPGLGDTAMYLCATSRSGLADPTDTQYFGPGTRLTVL.

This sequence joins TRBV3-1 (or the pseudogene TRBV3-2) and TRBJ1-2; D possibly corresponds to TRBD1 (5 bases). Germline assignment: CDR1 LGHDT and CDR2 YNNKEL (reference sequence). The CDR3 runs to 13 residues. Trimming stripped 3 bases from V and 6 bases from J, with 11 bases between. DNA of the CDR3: TGTGCCAGCAGCCACACGGGACTCGATGGCTACACCTTC. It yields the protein CASSHTGLDGYTF.

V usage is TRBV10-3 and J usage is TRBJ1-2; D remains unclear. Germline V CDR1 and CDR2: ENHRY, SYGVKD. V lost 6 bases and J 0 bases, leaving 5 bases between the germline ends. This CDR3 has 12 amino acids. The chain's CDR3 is CAISAANYGYTF. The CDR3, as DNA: TGTGCCATCAGCGCCGCTAACTATGGCTACACCTTC.

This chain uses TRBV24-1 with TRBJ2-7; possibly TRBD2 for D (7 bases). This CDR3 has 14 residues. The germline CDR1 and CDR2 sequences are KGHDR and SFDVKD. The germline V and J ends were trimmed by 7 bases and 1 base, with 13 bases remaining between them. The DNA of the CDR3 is TGTGCCACCAGCAGGGGAGGGACGTCCTACGAGCAGTACTTC. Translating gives CATSRGGTSYEQYF.

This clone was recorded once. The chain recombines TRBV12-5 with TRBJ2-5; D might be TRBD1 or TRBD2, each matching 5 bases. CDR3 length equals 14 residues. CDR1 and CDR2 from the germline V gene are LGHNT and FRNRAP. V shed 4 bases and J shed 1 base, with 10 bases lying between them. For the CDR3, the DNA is TGTGCTAGTGGTTCAGAGAGGGGCCAAGAGACCCAGTACTTC. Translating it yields CASGSERGQETQYF.

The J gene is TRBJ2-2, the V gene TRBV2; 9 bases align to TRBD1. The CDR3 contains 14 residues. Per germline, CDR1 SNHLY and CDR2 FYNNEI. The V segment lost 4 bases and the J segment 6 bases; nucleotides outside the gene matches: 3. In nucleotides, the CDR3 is TGTGCCAGCAGTGGACAGGGGGGGTCCGGGGAGCTGTTTTTT. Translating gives CASSGQGGSGELFF.

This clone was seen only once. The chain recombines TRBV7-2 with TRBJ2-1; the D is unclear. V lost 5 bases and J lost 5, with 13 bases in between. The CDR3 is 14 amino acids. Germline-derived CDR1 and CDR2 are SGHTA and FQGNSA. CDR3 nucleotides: TGTGCCAGCAGCCAGATGGGCAGAGACAATGAGCAGTTCTTC. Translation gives CASSQMGRDNEQFF.

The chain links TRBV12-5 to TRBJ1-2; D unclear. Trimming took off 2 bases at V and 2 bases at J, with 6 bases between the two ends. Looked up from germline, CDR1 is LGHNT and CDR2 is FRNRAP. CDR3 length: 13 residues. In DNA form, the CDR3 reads TGTGCTAGTGGTTTGTACGGGAACTATGGCTACACCTTC. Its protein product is CASGLYGNYGYTF. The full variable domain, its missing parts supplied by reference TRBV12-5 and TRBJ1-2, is DARVTQTPRHKVTEMGQEVTMRCQPILGHNTVFWYRQTMMQGLELLAYFRNRAPLDDSGMPKDRFSAEMPDATLATLKIQPSEPRDSAVYFCASGLYGNYGYTFGSGTRLTVV.

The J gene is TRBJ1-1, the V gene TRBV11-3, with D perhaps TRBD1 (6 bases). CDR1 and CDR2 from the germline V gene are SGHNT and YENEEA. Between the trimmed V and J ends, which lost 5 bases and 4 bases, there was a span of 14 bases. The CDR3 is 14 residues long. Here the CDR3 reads CASSPRTESTEAFF. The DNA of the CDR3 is TGTGCCAGCAGCCCACGGACAGAAAGCACTGAAGCTTTCTTT.

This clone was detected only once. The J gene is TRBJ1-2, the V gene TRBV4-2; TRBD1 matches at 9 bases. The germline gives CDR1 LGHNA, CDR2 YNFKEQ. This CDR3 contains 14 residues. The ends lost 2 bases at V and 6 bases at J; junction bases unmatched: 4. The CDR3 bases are TGTGCCAGCAGCCAATTGGACAGGGGCCATGGCTACACCTTC. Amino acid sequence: CASSQLDRGHGYTF.

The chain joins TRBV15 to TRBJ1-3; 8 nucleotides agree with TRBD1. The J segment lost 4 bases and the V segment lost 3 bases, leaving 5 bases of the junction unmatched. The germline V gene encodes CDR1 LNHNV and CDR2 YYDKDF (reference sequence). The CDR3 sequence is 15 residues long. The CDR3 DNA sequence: TGTGCCACCAGCAGGAAGACAGGGGCCGGAAACACCATATATTTT. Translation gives CATSRKTGAGNTIYF.